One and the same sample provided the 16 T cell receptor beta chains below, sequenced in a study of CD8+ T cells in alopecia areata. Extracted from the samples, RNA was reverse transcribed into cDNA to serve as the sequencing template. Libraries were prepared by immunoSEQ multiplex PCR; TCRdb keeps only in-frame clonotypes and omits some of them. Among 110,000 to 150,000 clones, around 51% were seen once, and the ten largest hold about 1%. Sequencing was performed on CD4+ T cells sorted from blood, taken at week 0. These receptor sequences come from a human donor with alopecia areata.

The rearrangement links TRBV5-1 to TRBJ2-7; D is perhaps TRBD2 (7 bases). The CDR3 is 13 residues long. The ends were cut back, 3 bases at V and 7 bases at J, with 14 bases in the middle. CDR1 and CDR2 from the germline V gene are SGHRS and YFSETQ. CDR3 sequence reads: CASSWGASGEQYF. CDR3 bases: TGCGCCAGCAGCTGGGGGGCTAGCGGAGAGCAGTACTTC. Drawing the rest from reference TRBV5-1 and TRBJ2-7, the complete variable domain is KAGVTQTPRYLIKTRGQQVTLSCSPISGHRSVSWYQQTPGQGLQFLFEYFSETQRNKGNFPGRFSGRQFSNSRSEMNVSTLELGDSALYLCASSWGASGEQYFGPGTRLTVT.

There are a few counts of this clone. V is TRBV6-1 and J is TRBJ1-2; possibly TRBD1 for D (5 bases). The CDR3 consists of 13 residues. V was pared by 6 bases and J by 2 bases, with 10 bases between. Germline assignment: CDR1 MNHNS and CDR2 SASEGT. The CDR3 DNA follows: TGTGCCAGCAGCTCCGGGGCGAACTATGGCTACACCTTC. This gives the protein CASSSGANYGYTF.

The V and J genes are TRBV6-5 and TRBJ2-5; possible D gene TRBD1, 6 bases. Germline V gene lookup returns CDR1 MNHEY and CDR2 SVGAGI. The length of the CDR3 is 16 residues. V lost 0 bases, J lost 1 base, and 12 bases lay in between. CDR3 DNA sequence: TGTGCCAGCAGTTACTCGCGAGGCAGGGGCCAAGAGACCCAGTACTTC. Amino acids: CASSYSRGRGQETQYF.

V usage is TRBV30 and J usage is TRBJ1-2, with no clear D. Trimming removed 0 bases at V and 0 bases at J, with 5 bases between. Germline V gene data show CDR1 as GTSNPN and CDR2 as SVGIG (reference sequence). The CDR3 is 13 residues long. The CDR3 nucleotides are TGTGCCTGGAGTGTCCAGTCTAACTATGGCTACACCTTC. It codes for CAWSVQSNYGYTF.

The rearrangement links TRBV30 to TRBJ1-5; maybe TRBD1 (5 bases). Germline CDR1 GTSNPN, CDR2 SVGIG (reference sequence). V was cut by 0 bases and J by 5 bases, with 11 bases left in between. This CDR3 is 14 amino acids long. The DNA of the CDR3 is TGTGCCTGGAGTGTCGGCAGGGACGATCAGCCCCAGCATTTT. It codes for CAWSVGRDDQPQHF. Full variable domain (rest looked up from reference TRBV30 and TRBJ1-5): SQTIHQWPATLVQPVGSPLSLECTVEGTSNPNLYWYRQAAGRGLQLLFYSVGIGQISSEVPQNLSASRPQDRQFILSSKKLLLSDSGFYLCAWSVGRDDQPQHFGDGTRLSIL.

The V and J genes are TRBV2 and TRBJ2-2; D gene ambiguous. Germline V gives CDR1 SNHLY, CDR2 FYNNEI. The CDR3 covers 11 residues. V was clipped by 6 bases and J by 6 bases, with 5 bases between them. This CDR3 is CASRPAGELFF. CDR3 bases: TGTGCCAGCAGACCGGCCGGGGAGCTGTTTTTT.

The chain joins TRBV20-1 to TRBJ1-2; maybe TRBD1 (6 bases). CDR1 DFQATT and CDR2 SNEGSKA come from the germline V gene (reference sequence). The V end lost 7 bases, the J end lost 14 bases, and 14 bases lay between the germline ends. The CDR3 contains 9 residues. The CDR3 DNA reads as TGCAGTGACGGGGACAATCAAACCTTC. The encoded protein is CSDGDNQTF.

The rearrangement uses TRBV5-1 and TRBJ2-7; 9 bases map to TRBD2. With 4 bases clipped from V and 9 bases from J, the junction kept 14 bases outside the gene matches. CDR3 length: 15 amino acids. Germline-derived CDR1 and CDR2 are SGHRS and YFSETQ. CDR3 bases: TGCGCCAGCAGCGAATCGCTAGCGGGACGGGTTGGGCAGTACTTC. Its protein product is CASSESLAGRVGQYF.

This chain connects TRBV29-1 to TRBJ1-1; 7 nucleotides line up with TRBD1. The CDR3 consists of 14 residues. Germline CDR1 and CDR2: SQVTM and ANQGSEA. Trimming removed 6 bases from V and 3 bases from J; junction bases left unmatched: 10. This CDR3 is CSVHKQGRDTEAFF. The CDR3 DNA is TGCAGCGTCCACAAACAGGGGAGGGACACTGAAGCTTTCTTT.

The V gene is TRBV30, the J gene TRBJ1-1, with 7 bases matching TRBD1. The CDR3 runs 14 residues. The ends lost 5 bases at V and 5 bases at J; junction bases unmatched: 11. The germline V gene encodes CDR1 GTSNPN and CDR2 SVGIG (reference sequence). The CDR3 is CAWQGGGWSTEAFF. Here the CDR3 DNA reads TGTGCCTGGCAGGGGGGCGGGTGGAGTACTGAAGCTTTCTTT.

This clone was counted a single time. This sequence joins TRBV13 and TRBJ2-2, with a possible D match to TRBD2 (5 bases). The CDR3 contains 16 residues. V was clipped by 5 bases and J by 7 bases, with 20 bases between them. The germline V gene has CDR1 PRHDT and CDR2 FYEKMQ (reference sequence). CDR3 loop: CASSRRSRGTGGELFF. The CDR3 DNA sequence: TGTGCCAGCAGCCGGCGATCTCGGGGTACCGGCGGGGAGCTGTTTTTT.

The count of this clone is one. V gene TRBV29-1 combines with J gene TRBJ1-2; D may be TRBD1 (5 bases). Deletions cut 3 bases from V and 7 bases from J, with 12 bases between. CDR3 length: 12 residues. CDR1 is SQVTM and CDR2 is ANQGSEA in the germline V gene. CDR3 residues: CSVEGGAGGYTF. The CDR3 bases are TGCAGCGTTGAGGGTGGGGCGGGTGGCTACACCTTC. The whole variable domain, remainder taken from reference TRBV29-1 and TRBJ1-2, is SAVISQKPSRDICQRGTSLTIQCQVDSQVTMMFWYRQQPGQSLTLIATANQGSEATYESGFVIDKFPISRPNLTFSTLTVSNMSPEDSSIYLCSVEGGAGGYTFGSGTRLTVV.

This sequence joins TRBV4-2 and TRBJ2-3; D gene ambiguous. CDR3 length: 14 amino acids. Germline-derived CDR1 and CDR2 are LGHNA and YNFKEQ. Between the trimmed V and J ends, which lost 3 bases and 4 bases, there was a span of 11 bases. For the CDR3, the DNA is TGTGCCAGCAGCCAGGGTACGTCTCCAGATACGCAGTATTTT. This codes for CASSQGTSPDTQYF.

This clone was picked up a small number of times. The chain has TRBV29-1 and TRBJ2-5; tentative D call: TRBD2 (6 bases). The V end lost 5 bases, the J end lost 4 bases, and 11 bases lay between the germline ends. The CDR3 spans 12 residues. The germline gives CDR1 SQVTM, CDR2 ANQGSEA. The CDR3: CSVLWGGETQYF. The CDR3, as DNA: TGCAGCGTTCTATGGGGAGGAGAGACCCAGTACTTC.

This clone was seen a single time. CDR3 sequence (DNA): TGTGCCAGCAGCTTATATGCGGTCACAGATACGCAGTATTTT. It is translated as CASSLYAVTDTQYF. The rearrangement joins TRBV7-8 to TRBJ2-3; the D is unclear. V was cut by 2 bases and J by 2 bases, with 8 bases left in between. This CDR3 has 14 residues. Germline assignment: CDR1 SGHVS and CDR2 FQNEAQ.

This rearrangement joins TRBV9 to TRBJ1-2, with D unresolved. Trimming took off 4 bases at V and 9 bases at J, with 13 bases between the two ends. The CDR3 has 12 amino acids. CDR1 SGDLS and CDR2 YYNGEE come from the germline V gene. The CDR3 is CASSPLGASYTF. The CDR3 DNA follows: TGTGCCAGCAGCCCCTTGGGAGCGAGCTACACCTTC.